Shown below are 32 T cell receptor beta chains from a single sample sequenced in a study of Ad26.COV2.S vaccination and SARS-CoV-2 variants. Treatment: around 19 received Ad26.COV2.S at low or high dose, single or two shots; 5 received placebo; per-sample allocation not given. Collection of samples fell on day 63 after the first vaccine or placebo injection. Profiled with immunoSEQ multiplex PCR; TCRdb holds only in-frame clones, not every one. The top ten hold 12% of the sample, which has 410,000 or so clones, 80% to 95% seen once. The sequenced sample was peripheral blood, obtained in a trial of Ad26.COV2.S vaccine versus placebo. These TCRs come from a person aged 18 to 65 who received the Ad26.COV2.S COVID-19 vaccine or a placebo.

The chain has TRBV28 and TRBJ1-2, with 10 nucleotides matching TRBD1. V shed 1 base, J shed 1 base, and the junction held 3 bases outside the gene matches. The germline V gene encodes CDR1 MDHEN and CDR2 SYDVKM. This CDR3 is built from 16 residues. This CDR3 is CASSLYGTGVNYGYTF. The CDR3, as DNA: TGTGCCAGCAGTTTATACGGGACAGGGGTTAACTATGGCTACACCTTC.

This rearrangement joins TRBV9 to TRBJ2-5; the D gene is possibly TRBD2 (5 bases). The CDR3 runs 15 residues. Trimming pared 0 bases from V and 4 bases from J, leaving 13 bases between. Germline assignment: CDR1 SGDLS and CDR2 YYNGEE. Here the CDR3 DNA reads TGTGCCAGCAGCGTAGGGGCCAAGGCGGGAGAGACCCAGTACTTC. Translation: CASSVGAKAGETQYF. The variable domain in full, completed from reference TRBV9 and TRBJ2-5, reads DSGVTQTPKHLITATGQRVTLRCSPRSGDLSVYWYQQSLDQGLQFLIQYYNGEERAKGNILERFSAQQFPDLHSELNLSSLELGDSALYFCASSVGAKAGETQYFGPGTRLLVL.

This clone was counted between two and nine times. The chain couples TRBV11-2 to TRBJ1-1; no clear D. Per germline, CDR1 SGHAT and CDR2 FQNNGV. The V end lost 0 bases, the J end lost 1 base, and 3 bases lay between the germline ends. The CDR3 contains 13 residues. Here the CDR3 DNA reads TGTGCCAGCAGCTTAGACCCGAACACTGAAGCTTTCTTT. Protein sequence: CASSLDPNTEAFF.

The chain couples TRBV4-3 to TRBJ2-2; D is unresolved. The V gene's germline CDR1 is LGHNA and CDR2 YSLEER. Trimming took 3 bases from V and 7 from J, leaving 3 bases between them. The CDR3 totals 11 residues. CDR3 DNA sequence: TGCGCCAGCAGCCAGTTCGGGGAGCTGTTTTTT. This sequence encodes CASSQFGELFF.

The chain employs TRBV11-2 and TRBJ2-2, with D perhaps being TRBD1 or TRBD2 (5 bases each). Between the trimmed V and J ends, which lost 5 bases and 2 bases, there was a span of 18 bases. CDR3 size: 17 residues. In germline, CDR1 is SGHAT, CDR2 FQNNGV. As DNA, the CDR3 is TGTGCCAGCAGCCTTGGGACGGCGGTATTAAACACCGGGGAGCTGTTTTTT. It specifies CASSLGTAVLNTGELFF.

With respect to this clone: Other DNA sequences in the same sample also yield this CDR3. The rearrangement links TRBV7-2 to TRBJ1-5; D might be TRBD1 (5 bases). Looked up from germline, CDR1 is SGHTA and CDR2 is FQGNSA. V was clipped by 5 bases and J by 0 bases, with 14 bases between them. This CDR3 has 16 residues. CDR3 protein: CASSLRGGSSNQPQHF. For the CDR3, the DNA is TGTGCCAGCAGCCTGAGGGGAGGTTCTAGCAATCAGCCCCAGCATTTT.

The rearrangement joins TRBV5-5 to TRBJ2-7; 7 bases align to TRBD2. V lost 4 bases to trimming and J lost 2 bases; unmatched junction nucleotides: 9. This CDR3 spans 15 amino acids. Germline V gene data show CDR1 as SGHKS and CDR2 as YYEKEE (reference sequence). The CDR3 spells CASSLRREDPYEQYF. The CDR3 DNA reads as TGTGCCAGCAGCCTCCGACGGGAGGATCCCTACGAGCAGTACTTC.

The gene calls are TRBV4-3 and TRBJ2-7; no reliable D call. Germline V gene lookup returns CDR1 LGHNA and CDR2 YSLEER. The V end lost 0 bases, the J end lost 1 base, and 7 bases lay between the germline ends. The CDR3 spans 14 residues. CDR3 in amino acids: CASSQEASSYEQYF. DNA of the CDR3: TGCGCCAGCAGCCAAGAAGCAAGTTCCTACGAGCAGTACTTC.

The CDR3, as DNA: TGTGCCAGCAGCTTTGGGACAGGGGGGTACAATGAGCAGTTCTTC. Translated, it gives CASSFGTGGYNEQFF. The V and J genes are TRBV7-9 and TRBJ2-1; 11 positions agree with TRBD1. The germline CDR1 and CDR2 sequences are SEHNR and FQNEAQ (reference sequence). Trimming removed 3 bases from V and 4 bases from J; junction bases left unmatched: 2. The CDR3 spans 15 residues.

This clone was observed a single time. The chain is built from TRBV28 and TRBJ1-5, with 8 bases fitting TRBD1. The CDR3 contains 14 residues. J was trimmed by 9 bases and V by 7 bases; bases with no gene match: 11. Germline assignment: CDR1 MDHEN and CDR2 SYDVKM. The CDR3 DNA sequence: TGTGCCAGCATCTATTCCTTTCAGGGGGCGCCCCAGCATTTT. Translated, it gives CASIYSFQGAPQHF.

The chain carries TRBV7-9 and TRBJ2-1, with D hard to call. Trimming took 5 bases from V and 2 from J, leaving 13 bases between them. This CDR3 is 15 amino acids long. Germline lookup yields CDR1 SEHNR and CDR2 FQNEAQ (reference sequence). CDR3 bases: TGTGCCAGCAGCCCCCCAGGAAACACCTACAATGAGCAGTTCTTC. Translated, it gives CASSPPGNTYNEQFF.

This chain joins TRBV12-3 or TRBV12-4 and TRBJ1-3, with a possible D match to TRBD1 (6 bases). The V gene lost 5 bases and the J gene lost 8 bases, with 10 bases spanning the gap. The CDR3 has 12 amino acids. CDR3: CASSLHRDTIYF. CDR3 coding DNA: TGTGCCAGCAGTCTACACAGGGACACCATATATTTT.

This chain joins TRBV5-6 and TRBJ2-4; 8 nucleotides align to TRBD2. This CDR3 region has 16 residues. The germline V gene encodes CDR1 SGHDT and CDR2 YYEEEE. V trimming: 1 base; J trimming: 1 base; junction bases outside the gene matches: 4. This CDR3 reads CASSLLGGRAKNIQYF. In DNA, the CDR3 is TGTGCCAGCAGCTTGCTTGGCGGGAGGGCCAAAAACATTCAGTACTTC.

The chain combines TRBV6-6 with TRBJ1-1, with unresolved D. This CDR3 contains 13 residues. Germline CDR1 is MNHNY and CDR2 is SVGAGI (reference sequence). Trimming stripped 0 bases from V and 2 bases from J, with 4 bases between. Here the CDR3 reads CASSYSRNTEAFF. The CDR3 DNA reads TGTGCCAGCAGTTACTCCCGAAACACTGAAGCTTTCTTT.

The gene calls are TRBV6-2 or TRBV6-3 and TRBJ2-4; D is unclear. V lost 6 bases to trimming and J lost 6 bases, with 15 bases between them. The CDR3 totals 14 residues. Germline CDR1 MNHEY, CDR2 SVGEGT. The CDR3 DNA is TGTGCCAGCAGCCTCGGGCGGCTAGGAAACATTCAGTACTTC. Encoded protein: CASSLGRLGNIQYF.

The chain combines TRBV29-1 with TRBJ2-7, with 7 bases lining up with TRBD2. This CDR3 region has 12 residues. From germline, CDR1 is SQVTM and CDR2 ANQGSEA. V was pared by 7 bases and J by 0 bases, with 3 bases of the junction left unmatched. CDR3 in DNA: TGCAGCGCCAGCGGGGCCTCCTACGAGCAGTACTTC. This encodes CSASGASYEQYF.

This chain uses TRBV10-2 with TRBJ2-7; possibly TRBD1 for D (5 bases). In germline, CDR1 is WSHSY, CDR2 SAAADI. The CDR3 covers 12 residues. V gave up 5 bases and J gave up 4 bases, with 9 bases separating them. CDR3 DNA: TGCGCCAGCAGTAACCAGGGTTACGAGCAGTACTTC. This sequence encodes CASSNQGYEQYF.

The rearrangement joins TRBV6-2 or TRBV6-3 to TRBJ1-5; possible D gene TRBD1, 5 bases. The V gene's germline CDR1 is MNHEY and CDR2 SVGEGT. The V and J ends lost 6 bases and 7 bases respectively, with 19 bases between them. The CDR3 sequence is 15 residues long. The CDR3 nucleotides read TGTGCCAGCAGCCATGGGGTAGGGGATTGGCAGCCCCAGCATTTT. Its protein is CASSHGVGDWQPQHF.

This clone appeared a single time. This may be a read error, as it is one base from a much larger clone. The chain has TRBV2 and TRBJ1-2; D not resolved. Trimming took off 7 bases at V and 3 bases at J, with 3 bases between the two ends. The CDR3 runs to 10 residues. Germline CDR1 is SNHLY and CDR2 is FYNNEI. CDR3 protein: CASKDYGYTF. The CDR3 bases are TGTGCCAGCAAGGACTATGGCTACACCTTC.

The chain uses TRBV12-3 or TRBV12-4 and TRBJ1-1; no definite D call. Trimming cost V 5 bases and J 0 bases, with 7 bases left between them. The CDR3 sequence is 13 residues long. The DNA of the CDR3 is TGTGCCAGCAGTCCACAGATGAACACTGAAGCTTTCTTT. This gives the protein CASSPQMNTEAFF.

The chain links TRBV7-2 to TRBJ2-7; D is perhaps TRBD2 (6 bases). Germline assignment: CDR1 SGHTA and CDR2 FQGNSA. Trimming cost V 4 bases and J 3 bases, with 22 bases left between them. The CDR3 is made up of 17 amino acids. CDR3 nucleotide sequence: TGTGCCAGCAGCTCCTCGGGTGGGGGGTGGAAGGACTACGAGCAGTACTTC. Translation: CASSSSGGGWKDYEQYF.

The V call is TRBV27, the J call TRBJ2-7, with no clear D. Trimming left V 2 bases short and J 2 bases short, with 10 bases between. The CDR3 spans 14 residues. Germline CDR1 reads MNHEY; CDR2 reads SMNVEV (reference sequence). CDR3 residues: CASSLRPEAYEQYF. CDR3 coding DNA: TGTGCCAGCAGTTTAAGGCCTGAAGCCTACGAGCAGTACTTC.

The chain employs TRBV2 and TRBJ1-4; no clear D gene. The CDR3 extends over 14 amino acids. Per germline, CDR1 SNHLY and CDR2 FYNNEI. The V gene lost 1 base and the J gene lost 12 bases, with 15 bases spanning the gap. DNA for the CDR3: TGTGCCAGCAGTGAAGGTTTCGGGGAAAGTGAACTGTTTTTT. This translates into CASSEGFGESELFF.

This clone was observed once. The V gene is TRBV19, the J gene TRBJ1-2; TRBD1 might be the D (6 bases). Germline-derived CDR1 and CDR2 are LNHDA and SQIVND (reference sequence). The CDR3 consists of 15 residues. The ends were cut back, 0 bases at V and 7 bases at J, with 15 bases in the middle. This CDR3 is CASSIDLGTGPGYTF. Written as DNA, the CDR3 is TGTGCCAGTAGTATAGATCTTGGAACAGGGCCTGGCTACACCTTC. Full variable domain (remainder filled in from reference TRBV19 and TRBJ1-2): DGGITQSPKYLFRKEGQNVTLSCEQNLNHDAMYWYRQDPGQGLRLIYYSQIVNDFQKGDIAEGYSVSREKKESFPLTVTSAQKNPTAFYLCASSIDLGTGPGYTFGSGTRLTVV.

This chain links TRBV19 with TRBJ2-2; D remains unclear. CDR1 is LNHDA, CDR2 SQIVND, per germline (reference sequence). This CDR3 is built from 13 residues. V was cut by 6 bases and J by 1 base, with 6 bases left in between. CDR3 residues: CASRVENTGELFF. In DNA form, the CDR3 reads TGTGCCAGTAGGGTGGAGAACACCGGGGAGCTGTTTTTT.

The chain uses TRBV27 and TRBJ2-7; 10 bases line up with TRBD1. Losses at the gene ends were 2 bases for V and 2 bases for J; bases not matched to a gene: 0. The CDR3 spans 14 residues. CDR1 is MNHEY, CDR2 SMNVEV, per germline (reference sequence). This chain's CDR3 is CASSLGQGAYEQYF. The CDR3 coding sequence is TGTGCCAGCAGTTTAGGACAGGGGGCCTACGAGCAGTACTTC.

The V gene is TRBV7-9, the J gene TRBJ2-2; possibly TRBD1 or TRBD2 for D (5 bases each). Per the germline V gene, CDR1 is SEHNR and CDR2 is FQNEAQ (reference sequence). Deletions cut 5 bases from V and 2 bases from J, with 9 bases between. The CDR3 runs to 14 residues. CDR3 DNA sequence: TGTGCCAGCAGCGGGGACGGAAACACCGGGGAGCTGTTTTTT. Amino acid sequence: CASSGDGNTGELFF.

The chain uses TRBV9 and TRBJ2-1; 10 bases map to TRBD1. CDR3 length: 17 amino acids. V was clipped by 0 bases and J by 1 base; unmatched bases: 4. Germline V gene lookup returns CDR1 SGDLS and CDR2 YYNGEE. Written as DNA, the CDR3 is TGTGCCAGCAGCGTAGCGCCGGGACAGGGGTCCTACAATGAGCAGTTCTTC. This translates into CASSVAPGQGSYNEQFF.

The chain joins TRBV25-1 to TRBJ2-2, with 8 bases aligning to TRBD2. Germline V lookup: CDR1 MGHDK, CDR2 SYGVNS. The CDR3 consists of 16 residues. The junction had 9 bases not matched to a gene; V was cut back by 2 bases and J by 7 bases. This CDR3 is CASSERLTSGGGELFF. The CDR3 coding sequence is TGTGCCAGCAGTGAACGGCTAACTAGCGGAGGCGGGGAGCTGTTTTTT.

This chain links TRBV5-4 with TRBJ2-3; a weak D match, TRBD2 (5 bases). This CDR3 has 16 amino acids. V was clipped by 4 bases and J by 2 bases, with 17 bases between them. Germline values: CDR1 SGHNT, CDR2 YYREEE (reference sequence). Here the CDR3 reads CASSGQGSVITDTQYF. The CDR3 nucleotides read TGTGCCAGCAGCGGCCAAGGGAGTGTTATCACAGATACGCAGTATTTT.

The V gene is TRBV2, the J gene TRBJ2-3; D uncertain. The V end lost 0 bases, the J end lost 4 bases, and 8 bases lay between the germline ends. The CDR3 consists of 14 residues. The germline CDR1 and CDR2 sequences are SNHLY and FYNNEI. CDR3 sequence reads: CASSEASLADTQYF. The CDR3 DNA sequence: TGTGCCAGCAGTGAAGCGAGCTTGGCAGATACGCAGTATTTT.

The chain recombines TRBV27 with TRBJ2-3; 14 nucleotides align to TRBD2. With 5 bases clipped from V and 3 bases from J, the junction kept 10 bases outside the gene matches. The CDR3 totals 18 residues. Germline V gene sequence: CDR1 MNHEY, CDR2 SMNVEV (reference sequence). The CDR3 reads CASSPGTSGGYSTDTQYF. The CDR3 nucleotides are TGTGCCAGCAGTCCTGGGACTAGCGGGGGCTATAGTACAGATACGCAGTATTTT.